The sequence of this T cell receptor (beta chain) was determined in a study of cytomegalovirus exposure and HLA in healthy donors. About this clone: Its antigen remains unidentified.

Study findings and constraints: As a later analysis showed, a missense DCLRE1C variant was linked to trimming of TCR beta V- and J-genes.

CDR1 and CDR2 from the germline V gene are GTSNPN and SVGIG (reference sequence). The CDR3 is 13 residues long. V lost 7 bases, J lost 1 base, and 12 bases lay in between. PCR primers comprised 60 Vbeta and 13 Jbeta primers. Sequencing used immunoSEQ multiplex PCR; TCRdb keeps in-frame clones, though not all of them. The table has about 110,000 clones, about 76% seen once; the top ten hold 5% to 7.5%. The sequenced material came from PBMCs. The receptor was derived from a woman in her fifties or sixties in good health and CMV-seropositive. The chain carries TRBV30 and TRBJ2-3, with D tentatively TRBD2 (5 bases). The CDR3 reads CAFLKGGTDTQYF. The CDR3 coding sequence is TGTGCCTTTCTAAAGGGAGGCACAGATACGCAGTATTTT.